The 30 T cell receptor beta chains in this list originate from one sample, sequenced in a study of blood T cell repertoires in COVID-19. Sequencing used immunoSEQ multiplex PCR; TCRdb keeps in-frame clones, though not all of them. Here the sample spans about 120,000 clones, 85% to 90% being singletons. Sequencing used peripheral blood. The receptors here all came from a woman aged 70-85 years with acute or convalescent COVID-19.

The chain has TRBV9 and TRBJ1-4; 7 bases agree with TRBD1. Germline trimming cut 0 bases from V and 8 bases from J; bases unmatched to any gene: 7. The germline CDR1 and CDR2 sequences are SGDLS and YYNGEE. This CDR3 is 15 amino acids long. CDR3 amino acids: CASSVAAGGREKLFF. CDR3 bases: TGTGCCAGCAGCGTAGCGGCAGGGGGGAGGGAAAAACTGTTTTTT. Full variable domain (rest looked up from reference TRBV9 and TRBJ1-4): DSGVTQTPKHLITATGQRVTLRCSPRSGDLSVYWYQQSLDQGLQFLIQYYNGEERAKGNILERFSAQQFPDLHSELNLSSLELGDSALYFCASSVAAGGREKLFFGSGTQLSVL.

This rearrangement joins TRBV30 to TRBJ1-1; D unclear. This CDR3 spans 14 amino acids. CDR1 GTSNPN and CDR2 SVGIG come from the germline V gene (reference sequence). The V gene lost 3 bases and the J gene lost 7 bases, with 18 bases spanning the gap. CDR3 loop: CAWSGLRQAGEAFF. The CDR3 DNA follows: TGTGCCTGGAGCGGACTTCGGCAAGCAGGTGAAGCTTTCTTT.

The chain recombines TRBV2 with TRBJ2-3, with 7 positions matching TRBD1. Germline CDR1 SNHLY, CDR2 FYNNEI. This CDR3 contains 16 residues. Trimming removed 5 bases from V and 0 bases from J; junction bases left unmatched: 8. CDR3 sequence reads: CASSQGTALSTDTQYF. The CDR3 nucleotides are TGTGCCAGCAGTCAGGGGACAGCCCTGAGCACAGATACGCAGTATTTT.

V is TRBV27 and J is TRBJ2-1; the D gene is possibly TRBD1 (5 bases). Germline V CDR1 and CDR2: MNHEY, SMNVEV (reference sequence). The V end was cut by 4 bases, the J end by 8 bases, with 12 bases between. The CDR3 extends over 13 amino acids. In DNA, the CDR3 is TGTGCCAGCAGTTGGGATAGGGGCGATGAGCAGTTCTTC. Amino acid sequence: CASSWDRGDEQFF.

This chain joins TRBV18 and TRBJ2-2; 11 bases agree with TRBD2. CDR1 KGHSH and CDR2 LQKENI come from the germline V gene. Losses at the gene ends were 4 bases for V and 1 base for J; bases not matched to a gene: 5. The CDR3 is made up of 17 amino acids. CDR3 in amino acids: CASSLTSGGRNTGELFF. In DNA form, the CDR3 reads TGTGCCAGCTCACTTACTAGCGGGGGACGGAACACCGGGGAGCTGTTTTTT.

The chain combines TRBV5-1 with TRBJ1-5, with a weak D call TRBD1 (5 bases). The CDR3 length is 14 residues. From germline, CDR1 is SGHRS and CDR2 YFSETQ. Trimming pared 4 bases from V and 1 base from J, leaving 9 bases between. CDR3 DNA sequence: TGCGCCAGCAGCCCAGGGTGGAGCAATCAGCCCCAGCATTTT. This codes for CASSPGWSNQPQHF.

V usage is TRBV28 and J usage is TRBJ1-5, with 8 nucleotides matching TRBD1. J was trimmed by 7 bases and V by 3 bases; bases with no gene match: 5. Germline assignment: CDR1 MDHEN and CDR2 SYDVKM. This CDR3 has 14 residues. CDR3 in amino acids: CASSFSGGGQPQHF. CDR3 nucleotide sequence: TGTGCCAGCAGTTTTTCAGGGGGCGGACAGCCCCAGCATTTT.

There are a few counts of this clone. The V gene is TRBV6-6, the J gene TRBJ2-7; 7 bases are a match to TRBD1. J was trimmed by 0 bases and V by 6 bases; bases with no gene match: 8. Germline V gene lookup returns CDR1 MNHNY and CDR2 SVGAGI (reference sequence). The CDR3 is 15 amino acids. The CDR3 DNA reads TGTGCCAGCAGCTTGGGACAGAGAGGCTCCTACGAGCAGTACTTC. Protein product: CASSLGQRGSYEQYF.

The V and J genes are TRBV20-1 and TRBJ1-1, with D perhaps matching TRBD1 (5 bases). Trimming stripped 3 bases from V and 2 bases from J, with 10 bases between. The CDR3 consists of 13 residues. Germline V gene lookup returns CDR1 DFQATT and CDR2 SNEGSKA (reference sequence). CDR3: CSASQQVNTEAFF. The CDR3 nucleotides are TGCAGTGCTAGTCAACAGGTTAACACTGAAGCTTTCTTT.

This sequence joins TRBV20-1 and TRBJ2-7; D is unresolved. The CDR3 sequence is 11 residues long. Trimming took off 4 bases at V and 2 bases at J, with 6 bases between the two ends. Germline V lookup: CDR1 DFQATT, CDR2 SNEGSKA (reference sequence). CDR3 region: CSAKQAYEQYF. CDR3 sequence (DNA): TGCAGTGCTAAACAAGCCTACGAGCAGTACTTC.

The rearrangement joins TRBV30 to TRBJ1-6; D is unclear. This CDR3 is 14 amino acids long. Germline values: CDR1 GTSNPN, CDR2 SVGIG (reference sequence). V shed 0 bases and J shed 7 bases, with 10 bases lying between them. The CDR3 coding sequence is TGTGCCTGGAGTGTACTGAGGGAGAATTCACCCCTCCACTTT. Translated, it gives CAWSVLRENSPLHF.

Details on this clone: In the same sample, other DNA sequences code for this CDR3. The chain carries TRBV19 and TRBJ2-7; 7 bases line up with TRBD1. Losses at the gene ends were 5 bases for V and 0 bases for J; bases not matched to a gene: 4. The CDR3 is made up of 14 amino acids. Germline CDR1 and CDR2: LNHDA and SQIVND (reference sequence). This chain's CDR3 is CASSPRDSSYEQYF. Here the CDR3 DNA reads TGTGCCAGTAGTCCCAGGGACAGCTCCTACGAGCAGTACTTC.

This clone was recorded only once. V is TRBV7-9 and J is TRBJ1-1, with 7 bases aligning to TRBD1. The germline V gene encodes CDR1 SEHNR and CDR2 FQNEAQ (reference sequence). Losses at the gene ends were 5 bases for V and 7 bases for J; bases not matched to a gene: 7. There are 13 residues in the CDR3. As DNA, the CDR3 is TGTGCCAGCAGCGCAGAGACAGGGAGTGAAGCTTTCTTT. Its protein is CASSAETGSEAFF. Full variable domain (remainder filled in from reference TRBV7-9 and TRBJ1-1): DTGVSQNPRHKITKRGQNVTFRCDPISEHNRLYWYRQTLGQGPEFLTYFQNEAQLEKSRLLSDRFSAERPKGSFSTLEIQRTEQGDSAMYLCASSAETGSEAFFGQGTRLTVV.

The gene calls are TRBV3-1 (or the pseudogene TRBV3-2) and TRBJ1-6; 9 bases line up with TRBD1. CDR1 LGHDT and CDR2 YNNKEL come from the germline V gene (reference sequence). This CDR3 spans 15 amino acids. Losses at the gene ends were 2 bases for V and 9 bases for J; bases not matched to a gene: 5. Written as DNA, the CDR3 is TGTGCCAGCAGCCAATCTACAGGGGGCGGTTCACCCCTCCACTTT. It specifies CASSQSTGGGSPLHF.

The genes are TRBV12-5 and TRBJ1-5, with D possibly being TRBD1 (6 bases). The CDR3 runs to 14 residues. Trimming shortened V by 5 bases and J by 3 bases, and 11 bases separated the two germline ends. Germline V gene lookup returns CDR1 LGHNT and CDR2 FRNRAP. In DNA, the CDR3 is TGTGCTAGTGGTGGTGACAGGCCCAATCAGCCCCAGCATTTT. It encodes CASGGDRPNQPQHF. The full variable domain, with the rest looked up from reference TRBV12-5 and TRBJ1-5, is DARVTQTPRHKVTEMGQEVTMRCQPILGHNTVFWYRQTMMQGLELLAYFRNRAPLDDSGMPKDRFSAEMPDATLATLKIQPSEPRDSAVYFCASGGDRPNQPQHFGDGTRLSIL.

V and J are TRBV5-1 and TRBJ1-5, with D perhaps TRBD1 (5 bases). V was trimmed by 2 bases and J by 6 bases, leaving 9 bases between them. Looked up from germline, CDR1 is SGHRS and CDR2 is YFSETQ. The CDR3 consists of 13 residues. CDR3 coding DNA: TGCGCCAGCAGCTTCCAGGGAGGTCAGCCCCAGCATTTT. It yields the protein CASSFQGGQPQHF.

This clone occurred a few times. The chain carries TRBV5-1 and TRBJ1-6, with 12 positions matching TRBD1. There are 15 residues in the CDR3. V lost 1 base to trimming and J lost 10 bases; unmatched junction nucleotides: 3. Germline lookup yields CDR1 SGHRS and CDR2 YFSETQ. The chain's CDR3 is CASSLQGQGASPLHF. The CDR3 DNA sequence: TGCGCCAGCAGCTTGCAGGGACAGGGGGCGTCACCCCTCCACTTT.

The rearrangement joins TRBV7-9 to TRBJ2-7, with D uncertain. The CDR3 runs to 11 residues. V lost 1 base and J lost 5, with 3 bases in between. CDR1 and CDR2 from the germline V gene are SEHNR and FQNEAQ (reference sequence). The CDR3 nucleotides read TGTGCCAGCAGCTTAGTAAACGAGCAGTACTTC. This codes for CASSLVNEQYF.

This clone has just a few counts. Relative to the germline gene, one junction end is altered; a read error may explain this. This chain joins TRBV7-9 and TRBJ1-2; 8 bases map to TRBD1. The germline V gene has CDR1 SEHNR and CDR2 FQNEAQ (reference sequence). The CDR3 extends over 16 amino acids. The CDR3 coding sequence is TGTGCCAGCAGCGTAGCGACAGGGGCTGGATTCTGGGGCTACACCTTC. Encoded protein: CASSVATGAGFWGYTF.

This chain links TRBV28 with TRBJ1-5; tentatively, D is TRBD1 (6 bases). This CDR3 region has 16 residues. V lost 5 bases and J 6 bases, leaving 20 bases between the germline ends. Germline assignment: CDR1 MDHEN and CDR2 SYDVKM. CDR3: CASSIPAGGAGQPQHF. CDR3 coding DNA: TGTGCCAGCAGTATCCCGGCGGGGGGCGCAGGTCAGCCCCAGCATTTT. The variable domain in full, completed from reference TRBV28 and TRBJ1-5, reads DVKVTQSSRYLVKRTGEKVFLECVQDMDHENMFWYRQDPGLGLRLIYFSYDVKMKEKGDIPEGYSVSREKKERFSLILESASTNQTSMYLCASSIPAGGAGQPQHFGDGTRLSIL.

This chain links TRBV29-1 with TRBJ1-5; 7 positions agree with TRBD1. Germline V gene lookup returns CDR1 SQVTM and CDR2 ANQGSEA. V shed 5 bases, J shed 4 bases, and the junction held 2 bases outside the gene matches. The CDR3 extends over 12 amino acids. CDR3 sequence reads: CSVQGVNQPQHF. CDR3 in DNA: TGCAGCGTTCAGGGGGTGAATCAGCCCCAGCATTTT.

The chain carries TRBV6-6 and TRBJ2-3; no firm D call. The V gene's germline CDR1 is MNHNY and CDR2 SVGAGI (reference sequence). V shed 4 bases and J shed 2 bases, with 7 bases lying between them. The CDR3 contains 13 residues. The CDR3 bases are TGTGCCAGCAGTTCTTACTACACAGATACGCAGTATTTT. Translating gives CASSSYYTDTQYF.

The rearrangement uses TRBV29-1 and TRBJ1-1; D is uncertain. Trimming left V 6 bases short and J 0 bases short, with 14 bases between. Germline CDR1 and CDR2: SQVTM and ANQGSEA. This CDR3 has 14 residues. This CDR3 is CSVSSILLNTEAFF. The CDR3 bases are TGCAGCGTCTCCAGTATCCTCTTGAACACTGAAGCTTTCTTT.

The table lists this clone with a few counts. J is TRBJ1-5 and V is TRBV6-1; 7 positions agree with TRBD1. J was trimmed by 6 bases and V by 1 base; bases with no gene match: 12. The germline CDR1 and CDR2 sequences are MNHNS and SASEGT. This CDR3 has 17 residues. The CDR3 protein is CASSEGLGQRGSQPQHF. The DNA of the CDR3 is TGTGCCAGCAGTGAAGGGTTGGGACAGAGGGGAAGTCAGCCCCAGCATTTT.

Points on this clone: Additional DNA sequences in this sample encode the identical CDR3. This sequence joins TRBV2 and TRBJ1-5; 8 bases fit TRBD1. CDR1 and CDR2 from the germline V gene are SNHLY and FYNNEI. V shed 3 bases and J 2 bases; nucleotides not matched to a gene: 0. This CDR3 has 14 amino acids. CDR3 region: CASSETGGNQPQHF. The CDR3 coding sequence is TGTGCCAGCAGTGAGACAGGGGGCAATCAGCCCCAGCATTTT.

This chain connects TRBV5-1 to TRBJ2-3; TRBD2 matches at 7 bases. Germline assignment: CDR1 SGHRS and CDR2 YFSETQ. J gave up 1 base and V 4 bases, and 12 bases lay outside the gene matches. The CDR3 runs to 17 residues. Written as DNA, the CDR3 is TGCGCCAGCAGCCCACGGGGGGACCCTGGGGGCACAGATACGCAGTATTTT. Protein sequence: CASSPRGDPGGTDTQYF.

The chain is built from TRBV19 and TRBJ2-4; 7 nucleotides align to TRBD1. Trimming removed 0 bases from V and 9 bases from J; junction bases left unmatched: 14. The germline V gene encodes CDR1 LNHDA and CDR2 SQIVND (reference sequence). CDR3 length: 17 amino acids. In DNA form, the CDR3 reads TGTGCCAGTAGTATAGATCAGATGGCAGGGGGTAGGGTCATTCAGTACTTC. It translates to CASSIDQMAGGRVIQYF.

Only one count was recorded for this clone. This chain connects TRBV2 to TRBJ1-1; no reliable D call. The V end lost 4 bases, the J end lost 2 bases, and 11 bases lay between the germline ends. Germline loops: CDR1 SNHLY, CDR2 FYNNEI. CDR3 length: 14 amino acids. The CDR3 sequence is CASSVEGRNTEAFF. The CDR3 DNA is TGTGCCAGCAGTGTAGAGGGCAGAAACACTGAAGCTTTCTTT.

The DNA for the CDR3 is TGCGCCTCGACGGGGGGTGGGGCCGGGGAGCTGTTTTTT. This codes for CASTGGGAGELFF. The chain joins TRBV10-2 to TRBJ2-2, with 7 bases aligning to TRBD2. The CDR3 has 13 amino acids. V dropped 11 bases and J dropped 6; count of bases not matched to a gene: 9. Germline V gene data show CDR1 as WSHSY and CDR2 as SAAADI.

The chain joins TRBV2 to TRBJ1-6; D unresolved. CDR1 is SNHLY and CDR2 is FYNNEI in the germline V gene. The CDR3 runs 14 residues. V gave up 4 bases and J gave up 5 bases, with 9 bases separating them. CDR3 amino acids: CASSVQLNNSPLHF. The CDR3 DNA sequence: TGTGCCAGCAGTGTACAGCTTAATAATTCACCCCTCCACTTT. Supplemented by reference TRBV2 and TRBJ1-6, the full variable domain reads EPEVTQTPSHQVTQMGQEVILRCVPISNHLYFYWYRQILGQKVEFLVSFYNNEISEKSEIFDDQFSVERPDGSNFTLKIRSTKLEDSAMYFCASSVQLNNSPLHFGNGTRLTVT.